This entry lists 26 T cell receptor beta chains sequenced from one sample in a study of blood T cell repertoires in COVID-19. This table comes from immunoSEQ multiplex PCR, and its TCRdb copy is limited to in-frame clones, with some not included. The sample shows 62,000 or so clones, about 90% of them seen only once. Sequenced input: peripheral blood. The receptors shown here come from a human donor in a cohort sampled during active COVID-19.

The chain links TRBV5-6 to TRBJ1-1; 9 bases fit TRBD1. Germline CDR1 reads SGHDT; CDR2 reads YYEEEE. The ends lost 4 bases at V and 6 bases at J; junction bases unmatched: 7. The CDR3 totals 14 residues. CDR3 nucleotide sequence: TGTGCCAGCAGCCCGCCGGGACAGGGACCTGAAGCTTTCTTT. Protein: CASSPPGQGPEAFF.

The CDR3 here is CASSIRRTGSTNEKLFF. CDR3 coding DNA: TGTGCCAGTAGTATACGTCGGACAGGTTCAACTAATGAAAAACTGTTTTTT. This chain joins TRBV19 and TRBJ1-4; 7 bases align to TRBD1. This CDR3 has 17 amino acids. Per germline, CDR1 LNHDA and CDR2 SQIVND (reference sequence). V shed 2 bases, J shed 0 bases, and the junction held 6 bases outside the gene matches.

V usage is TRBV6-2 or TRBV6-3 and J usage is TRBJ2-2; 13 bases line up with TRBD2. Germline CDR1 reads MNHEY; CDR2 reads SVGEGT. After removal of 5 bases from V and 3 bases from J, the junction contained 3 bases not matched to a gene. The CDR3 length is 16 residues. The CDR3 loop reads CASSKLAGGYTGELFF. The CDR3 coding sequence is TGTGCCAGCAGTAAACTAGCGGGAGGGTACACCGGGGAGCTGTTTTTT.

Here the CDR3 reads CACAEAGANVLTF. The CDR3 region has the DNA TGTGCCTGCGCCGAGGCGGGGGCCAACGTCCTGACTTTC. The chain is built from TRBV7-2 and TRBJ2-6; D is undetermined. Between the trimmed V and J ends, which lost 11 bases and 4 bases, there was a span of 12 bases. Looked up from germline, CDR1 is SGHTA and CDR2 is FQGNSA. This CDR3 comprises 13 residues. The complete variable domain, with remaining parts taken from reference TRBV7-2 and TRBJ2-6, reads GAGVSQSPSNKVTEKGKDVELRCDPISGHTALYWYRQSLGQGLEFLIYFQGNSAPDKSGLPSDRFSAERTGGSVSTLTIQRTQQEDSAVYLCACAEAGANVLTFGAGSRLTVL.

This chain connects TRBV27 to TRBJ2-1; D call uncertain. V lost 3 bases to trimming and J lost 2 bases, with 5 bases between them. The CDR3 extends over 13 amino acids. The V gene's germline CDR1 is MNHEY and CDR2 SMNVEV (reference sequence). This chain's CDR3 is CASSFDTYNEQFF. The CDR3 region has the DNA TGTGCCAGCAGTTTTGACACCTACAATGAGCAGTTCTTC.

This chain connects TRBV30 to TRBJ1-3; D perhaps matches TRBD1 (6 bases). Germline values: CDR1 GTSNPN, CDR2 SVGIG (reference sequence). CDR3 length: 16 amino acids. Trimming cost V 3 bases and J 3 bases, with 18 bases left between them. As DNA, the CDR3 is TGTGCCTGGAGGCCAGACAGGTTTAATGTTGGAAACACCATATATTTT. Protein: CAWRPDRFNVGNTIYF.

This clone was seen once. The J gene is TRBJ1-6, the V gene TRBV27, with 7 bases matching TRBD1. V was pared by 7 bases and J by 6 bases, with 6 bases of the junction left unmatched. This CDR3 has 14 amino acids. Germline V gene data show CDR1 as MNHEY and CDR2 as SMNVEV (reference sequence). Here the CDR3 reads CASNRQGPNSPLHF. In DNA form, the CDR3 reads TGTGCCAGCAACAGACAGGGACCTAATTCACCCCTCCACTTT.

The J gene is TRBJ2-5, the V gene TRBV28; possibly TRBD2 for D (5 bases). V shed 8 bases and J shed 5 bases, with 15 bases lying between them. Germline assignment: CDR1 MDHEN and CDR2 SYDVKM. The CDR3 contains 13 residues. The CDR3 region has the DNA TGTGCCAGCGAAGGGCGAACGGGGGAGACCCAGTACTTC. Translated, it gives CASEGRTGETQYF. The full variable domain, completed using reference TRBV28 and TRBJ2-5, is DVKVTQSSRYLVKRTGEKVFLECVQDMDHENMFWYRQDPGLGLRLIYFSYDVKMKEKGDIPEGYSVSREKKERFSLILESASTNQTSMYLCASEGRTGETQYFGPGTRLLVL.

The chain joins TRBV6-4 to TRBJ2-7, with 9 bases lining up with TRBD2. Germline CDR1 reads MRHNA; CDR2 reads SNTAGT. The V and J ends lost 5 bases and 3 bases, in that order; junction bases with no gene match: 11. The CDR3 has 16 amino acids. The CDR3 DNA is TGTGCCAGCAGTTCTATATTGGGGCGGGAGGGCTACGAGCAGTACTTC. Its translation is CASSSILGREGYEQYF.

The chain couples TRBV14 to TRBJ2-3; TRBD1 aligns across 10 bases. The junction had 2 bases not matched to a gene; V was cut back by 3 bases and J by 2 bases. Germline V gene lookup returns CDR1 SGHDN and CDR2 FVKESK. This CDR3 has 15 residues. CDR3 amino acids: CASSHRQGATDTQYF. As DNA, the CDR3 is TGTGCCAGCAGCCACCGACAGGGGGCCACAGATACGCAGTATTTT. Looking up the rest from reference TRBV14 and TRBJ2-3 gives the full variable domain: EAGVTQFPSHSVIEKGQTVTLRCDPISGHDNLYWYRRVMGKEIKFLLHFVKESKQDESGMPNNRFLAERTGGTYSTLKVQPAELEDSGVYFCASSHRQGATDTQYFGPGTRLTVL.

The chain combines TRBV6-1 with TRBJ2-2; 8 bases match TRBD2. J was trimmed by 1 base and V by 2 bases; bases with no gene match: 9. The CDR3 spans 18 residues. Germline V gene lookup returns CDR1 MNHNS and CDR2 SASEGT. CDR3 DNA: TGTGCCAGCAGTGAATTCACCCTCGGGAGGGGGAACACCGGGGAGCTGTTTTTT. Protein sequence: CASSEFTLGRGNTGELFF.

The chain recombines TRBV9 with TRBJ2-7; 14 bases line up with TRBD2. The V gene end was trimmed by 3 bases and the J gene end by 3 bases; junction bases not matched to a gene: 2. Germline V gives CDR1 SGDLS, CDR2 YYNGEE. This CDR3 spans 15 amino acids. The CDR3 loop is CASSAGTSGSYEQYF. DNA of the CDR3: TGTGCCAGCAGCGCCGGGACTAGCGGGAGCTACGAGCAGTACTTC.

This clone is a singleton in its sample. This chain uses TRBV11-2 with TRBJ2-7, with 8 bases that match TRBD2. This CDR3 region has 15 residues. The V gene end was trimmed by 4 bases and the J gene end by 7 bases; junction bases not matched to a gene: 12. CDR1 SGHAT and CDR2 FQNNGV come from the germline V gene. CDR3 bases: TGTGCCAGCAGCTCCCCCAGCGGGGGACGTCTGGAGCAGTACTTC. It yields the protein CASSSPSGGRLEQYF.

The chain uses TRBV24-1 and TRBJ2-1; 7 bases agree with TRBD1. CDR3 length: 16 amino acids. Losses at the gene ends were 4 bases for V and 3 bases for J; bases not matched to a gene: 8. CDR1 KGHDR and CDR2 SFDVKD come from the germline V gene. The CDR3 nucleotides are TGTGCCACCAGTGACCGTCACCGGGACAGCTACAATGAGCAGTTCTTC. It yields the protein CATSDRHRDSYNEQFF.

The sample holds a few counts of this clone. J is TRBJ2-1 and V is TRBV11-2; 7 bases agree with TRBD1. V lost 5 bases, J lost 3 bases, and 1 base stayed unmatched. The V gene's germline CDR1 is SGHAT and CDR2 FQNNGV. This CDR3 region has 13 residues. The CDR3 DNA follows: TGTGCCAGCAGCCAGGGGGACTACAATGAGCAGTTCTTC. Protein sequence: CASSQGDYNEQFF.

The chain combines TRBV28 with TRBJ1-1; no clear D gene. Trimming removed 9 bases at V and 0 bases at J, with 20 bases between. Per germline, CDR1 MDHEN and CDR2 SYDVKM. This CDR3 region has 16 residues. The CDR3 DNA reads as TGTGCCAGTCCGACGACACGGGAGGTAGTGAACACTGAAGCTTTCTTT. It translates to CASPTTREVVNTEAFF.

The chain links TRBV10-2 to TRBJ2-3; TRBD1 is a possible D gene (5 bases). There are 14 residues in the CDR3. Germline CDR1 and CDR2: WSHSY and SAAADI. V gave up 2 bases and J gave up 1 base, with 7 bases separating them. The CDR3 spells CASSEQQGTDTQYF. As DNA, the CDR3 is TGCGCCAGCAGTGAGCAACAGGGCACAGATACGCAGTATTTT.

The V and J genes are TRBV5-1 and TRBJ1-2, with TRBD1 identical over 9 bases. Germline values: CDR1 SGHRS, CDR2 YFSETQ. V was pared by 4 bases and J by 7 bases, with 8 bases of the junction left unmatched. The CDR3 loop spans 14 amino acids. In DNA, the CDR3 is TGCGCCAGCAGCACGGGACAGGGAAGATTTGGCTACACCTTC. This codes for CASSTGQGRFGYTF.

This rearrangement joins TRBV10-2 to TRBJ2-3, with TRBD1 matching 7 bases. Germline CDR1 reads WSHSY; CDR2 reads SAAADI. The length of the CDR3 is 18 residues. V lost 0 bases and J lost 0; bases outside the gene matches: 9. This CDR3 reads CASSESGQPRFSTDTQYF. Here the CDR3 DNA reads TGCGCCAGCAGTGAGTCGGGACAGCCTCGATTCAGCACAGATACGCAGTATTTT.

The chain employs TRBV18 and TRBJ2-3; 7 positions agree with TRBD1. V lost 6 bases, J lost 4 bases, and 7 bases stayed unmatched. The CDR3 covers 14 residues. Looked up from germline, CDR1 is KGHSH and CDR2 is LQKENI. The CDR3 here is CASSPRQGSDTQYF. DNA of the CDR3: TGTGCCAGCTCGCCAAGACAGGGATCAGATACGCAGTATTTT.

The chain couples TRBV4-3 to TRBJ2-7; 8 positions agree with TRBD1. Trimming removed 4 bases from V and 6 bases from J; junction bases left unmatched: 8. Looked up from germline, CDR1 is LGHNA and CDR2 is YSLEER. This CDR3 comprises 14 residues. This chain's CDR3 is CASSRGQGVGEQYF. In DNA form, the CDR3 reads TGCGCCAGCAGCCGAGGACAGGGTGTAGGCGAGCAGTACTTC.

This clone is a singleton in its sample. The rearrangement links TRBV19 to TRBJ1-6, with D tentatively TRBD1 (6 bases). This CDR3 is built from 17 residues. V gave up 3 bases and J gave up 0 bases, with 12 bases separating them. The germline V gene encodes CDR1 LNHDA and CDR2 SQIVND (reference sequence). The CDR3 DNA reads as TGTGCCAGTAGTATCATGGGGGCGAGCTCCTATAATTCACCCCTCCACTTT. This translates into CASSIMGASSYNSPLHF. Combining the CDR3 with reference TRBV19 and TRBJ1-6 gives the whole variable domain DGGITQSPKYLFRKEGQNVTLSCEQNLNHDAMYWYRQDPGQGLRLIYYSQIVNDFQKGDIAEGYSVSREKKESFPLTVTSAQKNPTAFYLCASSIMGASSYNSPLHFGNGTRLTVT.

The rearrangement uses TRBV19 and TRBJ1-5; D not resolved. V was shortened by 2 bases and J by 4 bases, with 9 bases between the two germline ends. The CDR3 spans 14 residues. Germline V gives CDR1 LNHDA, CDR2 SQIVND (reference sequence). CDR3 nucleotide sequence: TGTGCCAGTAGTATAACCGGACTAAATCAGCCCCAGCATTTT. This encodes CASSITGLNQPQHF.

The chain employs TRBV28 and TRBJ1-2; D remains ambiguous. CDR1 and CDR2 (germline): MDHEN, SYDVKM. This CDR3 comprises 12 residues. V lost 1 base and J 5 bases, leaving 5 bases between the germline ends. CDR3 amino acids: CASSLSTYGYTF. CDR3 nucleotide sequence: TGTGCCAGCAGTTTATCCACATATGGCTACACCTTC.

The chain recombines TRBV27 with TRBJ2-5; D may be TRBD1 (5 bases). V lost 5 bases and J 13 bases, leaving 20 bases between the germline ends. The CDR3 is made up of 13 amino acids. Germline CDR1 MNHEY, CDR2 SMNVEV (reference sequence). The CDR3 protein is CASSPQDTRDRYF. In DNA, the CDR3 is TGTGCCAGCAGTCCACAGGATACAAGAGATCGGTACTTC.

CDR3 loop: CSVEGTDSYEQYF. The CDR3 region has the DNA TGCAGCGTTGAAGGGACAGATTCCTACGAGCAGTACTTC. V is TRBV29-1 and J is TRBJ2-7, with D perhaps matching TRBD1 (6 bases). Trimming cost V 1 base and J 1 base, with 8 bases left between them. The CDR3 spans 13 residues. Germline assignment: CDR1 SQVTM and CDR2 ANQGSEA.